This passage covers 2 T cell receptor beta chains from one sample sequenced in a study of blood T cell repertoires in COVID-19. Clones were read by immunoSEQ multiplex PCR, and TCRdb kept only the in-frame ones, dropping some. The table lists 360,000 or so clones, around 86% of them singletons, with about 4.8% in the top ten. Specimen: PBMCs or T cells enriched from blood (not recorded which). These TCRs come from a woman aged 45-60 years who had recovered from COVID-19.

As to this clone: Different DNA sequences within this sample yield the same CDR3. This chain uses TRBV15 with TRBJ2-2; D is perhaps TRBD2 (5 bases). Germline assignment: CDR1 LNHNV and CDR2 YYDKDF (reference sequence). V was cut by 0 bases and J by 1 base, with 6 bases left in between. The CDR3 is 15 amino acids. The CDR3 loop is CATSRDRGNTGELFF. The DNA for the CDR3 is TGTGCCACCAGCAGAGATCGGGGGAACACCGGGGAGCTGTTTTTT.

The chain carries TRBV7-2 and TRBJ1-1; 7 bases are a match to TRBD1. CDR1 SGHTA and CDR2 FQGNSA come from the germline V gene. The CDR3 sequence is 14 residues long. V trimming: 4 bases; J trimming: 0 bases; junction bases outside the gene matches: 2. The CDR3 DNA is TGTGCCAGCAGCTCACAGGGGTTGAACACTGAAGCTTTCTTT. This gives the protein CASSSQGLNTEAFF.